Shown below are 20 T cell receptor beta chains from a single sample sequenced in a study of T cell responses to AZD1222 COVID-19 vaccine. The data were produced by immunoSEQ multiplex PCR, yet TCRdb's version contains in-frame clones alone and is incomplete. The sample lists 150,000 to 200,000 clones, more than 75% seen once, with roughly 27% in the top ten. Sequencing was performed on peripheral blood, taken 28 days after the second AZD1222 dose. All receptors come from an adult who received the AZD1222 COVID-19 vaccine.

This chain connects TRBV10-3 to TRBJ1-5, with TRBD1 matching over 11 bases. The CDR3 is 14 residues long. The trim removed 10 bases at V and 6 bases at J, leaving 8 bases unmatched. The germline V gene encodes CDR1 ENHRY and CDR2 SYGVKD. This CDR3 reads CAKSDRGQSQPQHF. In nucleotides, the CDR3 is TGTGCCAAATCGGACAGGGGGCAGAGTCAGCCCCAGCATTTT.

The gene calls are TRBV6-2 or TRBV6-3 and TRBJ1-5, with 8 bases identical to TRBD1. The length of the CDR3 is 13 residues. From germline, CDR1 is MNHEY and CDR2 SVGEGT. V was clipped by 6 bases and J by 5 bases; unmatched bases: 3. CDR3 residues: CASSLTGDQPQHF. As DNA, the CDR3 is TGTGCCAGCAGCCTGACAGGGGATCAGCCCCAGCATTTT.

This sequence joins TRBV5-6 and TRBJ2-1; D is uncertain. CDR3 size: 16 residues. V was cut by 0 bases and J by 0 bases, with 10 bases left in between. CDR1 and CDR2 from the germline V gene are SGHDT and YYEEEE. DNA for the CDR3: TGTGCCAGCAGCTTGGCAAGCTTGAGCTCCTACAATGAGCAGTTCTTC. Translating it yields CASSLASLSSYNEQFF.

The chain couples TRBV28 to TRBJ2-7; 8 nucleotides agree with TRBD1. The CDR3 is 17 residues long. The germline V gene encodes CDR1 MDHEN and CDR2 SYDVKM. With 5 bases clipped from V and 8 bases from J, the junction kept 20 bases outside the gene matches. For the CDR3, the DNA is TGTGCCAGCAGTGAGCGCCTTAGGACAGGGTATAGGATGAAGCAGTACTTC. Encoded protein: CASSERLRTGYRMKQYF.

This sequence joins TRBV15 and TRBJ1-4; D call uncertain. Germline loops: CDR1 LNHNV, CDR2 YYDKDF (reference sequence). The CDR3 covers 15 residues. The germline V and J ends were trimmed by 0 bases and 8 bases, with 13 bases remaining between them. In DNA, the CDR3 is TGTGCCACCAGCAGAGATCCGTCTGCAGGCGAAAAACTGTTTTTT. Its protein is CATSRDPSAGEKLFF.

The chain has TRBV27 and TRBJ2-7; D perhaps matches TRBD1 (6 bases). This CDR3 is built from 14 residues. Germline values: CDR1 MNHEY, CDR2 SMNVEV (reference sequence). V lost 5 bases to trimming and J lost 4 bases, with 15 bases between them. The CDR3 coding sequence is TGTGCCAGCAGTCCCCAGGGGTTCAGATACGAGCAGTACTTC. It is translated as CASSPQGFRYEQYF.

Comments on this clone: The limits of the CDR3 on the DNA are not certain, so only TCRdb's listed CDR3 is given. This CDR3 is CATSRGEVAGGILF. V usage is TRBV15 and J usage is TRBJ2-4; whether TRBD2, the table's D call, matches the DNA was not checked. From germline, CDR1 is LNHNV and CDR2 YYDKDF (reference sequence). The CDR3 length is 14 residues, termini included.

The chain couples TRBV6-2 or TRBV6-3 to TRBJ1-2; D gene ambiguous. Germline CDR1 MNHEY, CDR2 SVGEGT. The CDR3 runs 15 residues. V gave up 4 bases and J gave up 4 bases, with 16 bases separating them. In DNA, the CDR3 is TGTGCCAGCAGTTTCTCGCGTGGTTCTGGCTATGGCTACACCTTC. It translates to CASSFSRGSGYGYTF.

The V gene is TRBV7-9, the J gene TRBJ2-1; possible D gene TRBD2, 6 bases. Germline V gene data show CDR1 as SEHNR and CDR2 as FQNEAQ (reference sequence). The germline V and J ends were trimmed by 5 bases and 2 bases, with 13 bases remaining between them. There are 15 residues in the CDR3. The CDR3 reads CASSAPGLPYNEQFF. CDR3 nucleotides: TGTGCCAGCAGCGCTCCGGGACTTCCCTACAATGAGCAGTTCTTC.

For the CDR3, the DNA is TGTGCCAGCAGCGGAAGGACAGCCGAAAGTGGCTACACCTTC. Translation: CASSGRTAESGYTF. This chain links TRBV7-9 with TRBJ1-2, with D perhaps matching TRBD1 (6 bases). Germline values: CDR1 SEHNR, CDR2 FQNEAQ (reference sequence). Trimming took off 5 bases at V and 7 bases at J, with 17 bases between the two ends. This CDR3 has 14 amino acids.

The chain couples TRBV5-1 to TRBJ1-1; weak D call: TRBD1 (5 bases). The V gene's germline CDR1 is SGHRS and CDR2 YFSETQ. The CDR3 has 14 amino acids. Trimming cost V 0 bases and J 5 bases, with 11 bases left between them. CDR3 sequence (DNA): TGCGCCAGCAGCTTGGTTAATGGGGGAACTGAAGCTTTCTTT. Translating it yields CASSLVNGGTEAFF.

This sequence joins TRBV9 and TRBJ1-2; D is ambiguous. The CDR3 contains 14 residues. From germline, CDR1 is SGDLS and CDR2 YYNGEE. Between the trimmed V and J ends, which lost 4 bases and 3 bases, there was a span of 13 bases. CDR3 sequence: CASSQRKRDYGYTF. CDR3 in DNA: TGTGCCAGCAGCCAACGGAAAAGGGACTATGGCTACACCTTC.

The chain links TRBV28 to TRBJ2-1; 10 bases map to TRBD1. This CDR3 comprises 15 residues. V lost 4 bases and J lost 3; bases outside the gene matches: 3. Germline CDR1 is MDHEN and CDR2 is SYDVKM. CDR3 protein: CASSSRDRGYNEQFF. The DNA for the CDR3 is TGTGCCAGCAGTTCCCGGGACAGGGGCTACAATGAGCAGTTCTTC.

The gene calls are TRBV9 and TRBJ2-3; 10 nucleotides align to TRBD2. CDR1 and CDR2 (germline): SGDLS, YYNGEE. The CDR3 has 16 residues. V gave up 4 bases and J gave up 2 bases; unmatched junction bases: 7. The CDR3 coding sequence is TGTGCCAGCAGCTCTGTAGCGGGAGGTTCCACAGATACGCAGTATTTT. Protein sequence: CASSSVAGGSTDTQYF.

V and J are TRBV6-2 or TRBV6-3 and TRBJ2-7; 13 positions match TRBD2. From germline, CDR1 is MNHEY and CDR2 SVGEGT. The junction had 16 bases not matched to a gene; V was cut back by 6 bases and J by 5 bases. CDR3 size: 18 residues. In DNA, the CDR3 is TGTGCCAGCAGCCACGGACTAGCGGGAGTAGTAGGGCAACACGAGCAGTACTTC. Amino acids: CASSHGLAGVVGQHEQYF.

The V gene is TRBV6-2 or TRBV6-3, the J gene TRBJ2-2; a weak D match, TRBD2 (6 bases). The germline gives CDR1 MNHEY, CDR2 SVGEGT. Trimming stripped 5 bases from V and 5 bases from J, with 9 bases between. The length of the CDR3 is 13 residues. CDR3 protein: CASSREHTGELFF. DNA for the CDR3: TGTGCCAGCAGTCGGGAGCATACCGGGGAGCTGTTTTTT.

This clone is a singleton in its sample. V gene TRBV7-2 combines with J gene TRBJ1-5; 8 bases match TRBD1. Germline lookup yields CDR1 SGHTA and CDR2 FQGNSA. V dropped 1 base and J dropped 6; count of bases not matched to a gene: 14. The CDR3 spans 18 residues. This chain's CDR3 is CASSLVGGGQGGGQPQHF. The CDR3, as DNA: TGTGCCAGCAGCTTAGTGGGTGGCGGACAGGGAGGGGGTCAGCCCCAGCATTTT. Full variable domain (missing parts from reference TRBV7-2 and TRBJ1-5): GAGVSQSPSNKVTEKGKDVELRCDPISGHTALYWYRQSLGQGLEFLIYFQGNSAPDKSGLPSDRFSAERTGGSVSTLTIQRTQQEDSAVYLCASSLVGGGQGGGQPQHFGDGTRLSIL.

The V call is TRBV13, the J call TRBJ1-1; D ambiguous. The CDR3 length is 11 residues. Trimming shortened V by 6 bases and J by 10 bases, and 12 bases separated the two germline ends. Germline CDR1 and CDR2: PRHDT and FYEKMQ (reference sequence). The chain's CDR3 is CASSAGRGAFF. The DNA for the CDR3 is TGTGCCAGCAGTGCCGGGAGAGGAGCTTTCTTT.

V and J are TRBV24-1 and TRBJ2-7, with TRBD1 identical over 8 bases. CDR1 is KGHDR and CDR2 is SFDVKD in the germline V gene. The J segment lost 5 bases and the V segment lost 4 bases, leaving 6 bases of the junction unmatched. The CDR3 contains 14 residues. The CDR3 coding sequence is TGTGCCACCAGTGAGACAGGGGTAAACGACGAGCAGTACTTC. Encoded protein: CATSETGVNDEQYF.

The chain employs TRBV27 and TRBJ2-5, with D perhaps TRBD2 (6 bases). V was trimmed by 3 bases and J by 5 bases, leaving 10 bases between them. The germline gives CDR1 MNHEY, CDR2 SMNVEV (reference sequence). CDR3 length: 13 residues. DNA of the CDR3: TGTGCCAGCAGTTTTAGCGGCCCCGAGACCCAGTACTTC. Residues: CASSFSGPETQYF.